This TCR beta chain was recorded in a study of Ad26.COV2.S vaccination and SARS-CoV-2 variants. The protocol was immunoSEQ multiplex PCR, while the TCRdb copy is restricted to in-frame clones and leaves out a portion. The sample comprises about 680,000 clones, 80% to 90% of which are singletons, and over 1.3% rests with the top ten. Described treatment: around 19 received Ad26.COV2.S at low or high dose, single or two shots; 5 received placebo; per-sample allocation not given. Day 63 after the first injection of vaccine or placebo was the sampling time. Germline V gene sequence: CDR1 SGDLS, CDR2 YYNGEE. This CDR3 has 13 residues. With 4 bases removed from V and 8 bases from J, the gap between germline ends came to 13 bases.

This TCR was recovered from a person aged 18-65 years who received the Ad26.COV2.S COVID-19 vaccine or a placebo. The rearrangement joins TRBV9 to TRBJ2-1; D perhaps matches TRBD1 (5 bases). Specimen: peripheral blood, collected in a trial of Ad26.COV2.S vaccine versus placebo. CDR3 in DNA: TGTGCCAGCAGCATTCGGCAGGGTGATGAGCAGTTCTTC. Amino acid sequence: CASSIRQGDEQFF.